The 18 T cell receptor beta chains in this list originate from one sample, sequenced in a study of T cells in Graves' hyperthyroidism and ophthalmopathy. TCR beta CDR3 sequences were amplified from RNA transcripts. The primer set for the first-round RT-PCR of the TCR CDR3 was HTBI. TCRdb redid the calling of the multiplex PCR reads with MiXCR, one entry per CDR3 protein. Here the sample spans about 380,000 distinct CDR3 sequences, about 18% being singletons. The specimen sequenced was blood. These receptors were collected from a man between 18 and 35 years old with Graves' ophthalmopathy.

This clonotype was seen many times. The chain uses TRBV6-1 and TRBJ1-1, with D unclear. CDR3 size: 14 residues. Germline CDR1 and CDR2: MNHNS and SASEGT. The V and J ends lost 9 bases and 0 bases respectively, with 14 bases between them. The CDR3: CASCLTQMNTEAFF. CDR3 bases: TGTGCCAGTTGTTTGACACAAATGAACACTGAAGCTTTCTTT.

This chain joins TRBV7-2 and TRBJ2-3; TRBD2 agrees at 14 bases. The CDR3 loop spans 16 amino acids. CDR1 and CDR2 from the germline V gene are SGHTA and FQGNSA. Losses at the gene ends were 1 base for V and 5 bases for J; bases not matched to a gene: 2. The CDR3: CASSLVGLAGVDTQYF. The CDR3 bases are TGTGCCAGCAGCTTAGTGGGACTAGCGGGAGTAGATACGCAGTATTTT.

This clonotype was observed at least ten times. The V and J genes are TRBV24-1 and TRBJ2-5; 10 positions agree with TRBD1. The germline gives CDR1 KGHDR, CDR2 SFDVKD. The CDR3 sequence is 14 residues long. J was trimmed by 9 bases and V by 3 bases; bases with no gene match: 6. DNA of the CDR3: TGTGCCACCAGTGATCCCGGGACAGGGGCAGCCCAGTACTTC. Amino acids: CATSDPGTGAAQYF.

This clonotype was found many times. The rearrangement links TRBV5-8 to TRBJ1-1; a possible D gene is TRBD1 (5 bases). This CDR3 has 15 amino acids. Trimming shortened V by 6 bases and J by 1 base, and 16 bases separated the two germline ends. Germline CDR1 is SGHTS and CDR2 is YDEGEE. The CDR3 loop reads CASTTIGTSNTEAFF. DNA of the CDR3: TGTGCCAGCACCACTATCGGGACCTCGAACACTGAAGCTTTCTTT.

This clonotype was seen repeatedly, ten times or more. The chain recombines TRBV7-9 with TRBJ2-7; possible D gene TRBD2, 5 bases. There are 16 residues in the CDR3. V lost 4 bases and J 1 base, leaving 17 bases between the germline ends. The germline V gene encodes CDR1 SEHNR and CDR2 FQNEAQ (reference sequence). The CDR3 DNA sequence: TGTGCCAGCAGCTCCCCTCAGGACTCACTTTCCTACGAGCAGTACTTC. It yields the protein CASSSPQDSLSYEQYF.

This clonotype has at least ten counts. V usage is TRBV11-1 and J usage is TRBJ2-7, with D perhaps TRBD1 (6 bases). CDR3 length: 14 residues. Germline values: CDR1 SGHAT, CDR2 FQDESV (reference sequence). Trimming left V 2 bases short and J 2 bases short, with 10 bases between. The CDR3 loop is CASSLLDSTYEQYF. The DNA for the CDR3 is TGTGCCAGCAGCTTACTGGACAGCACCTACGAGCAGTACTTC. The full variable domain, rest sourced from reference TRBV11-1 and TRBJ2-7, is EAEVAQSPRYKITEKSQAVAFWCDPISGHATLYWYRQILGQGPELLVQFQDESVVDDSQLPKDRFSAERLKGVDSTLKIQPAELGDSAMYLCASSLLDSTYEQYFGPGTRLTVT.

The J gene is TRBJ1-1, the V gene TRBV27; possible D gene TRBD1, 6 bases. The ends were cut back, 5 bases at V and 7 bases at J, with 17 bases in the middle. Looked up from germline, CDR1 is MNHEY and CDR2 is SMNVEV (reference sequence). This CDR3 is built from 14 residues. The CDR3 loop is CASSLYRDINEAFF. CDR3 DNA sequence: TGTGCCAGCAGTCTCTACCGGGACATCAATGAAGCTTTCTTT.

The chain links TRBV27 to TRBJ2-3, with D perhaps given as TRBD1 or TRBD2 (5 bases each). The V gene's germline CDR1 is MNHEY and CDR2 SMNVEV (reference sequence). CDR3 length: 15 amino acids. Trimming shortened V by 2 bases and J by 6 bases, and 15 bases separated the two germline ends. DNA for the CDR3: TGTGCCAGCAGTTTAGGTACGGGGACGAGGGATACGCAGTATTTT. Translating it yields CASSLGTGTRDTQYF.

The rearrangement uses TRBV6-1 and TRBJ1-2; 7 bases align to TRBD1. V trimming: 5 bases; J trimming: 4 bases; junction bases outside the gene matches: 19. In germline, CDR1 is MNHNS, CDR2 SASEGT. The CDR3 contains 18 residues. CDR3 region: CASSYGLSGGAWGYGYTF. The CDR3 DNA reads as TGTGCCAGCAGTTATGGGTTGTCAGGGGGTGCCTGGGGCTATGGCTACACCTTC.

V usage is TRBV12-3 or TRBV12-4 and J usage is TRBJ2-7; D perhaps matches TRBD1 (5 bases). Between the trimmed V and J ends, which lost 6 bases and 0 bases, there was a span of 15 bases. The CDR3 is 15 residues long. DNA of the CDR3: TGTGCCAGCAGAATTTCAGGGAAGGGCTCCTACGAGCAGTACTTC. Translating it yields CASRISGKGSYEQYF.

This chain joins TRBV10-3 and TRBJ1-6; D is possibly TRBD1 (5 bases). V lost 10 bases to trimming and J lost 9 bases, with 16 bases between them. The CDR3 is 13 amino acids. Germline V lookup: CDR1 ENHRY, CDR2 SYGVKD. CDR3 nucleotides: TGTGCCACTATACGGGACCTGACTTCACCCCTCCACTTT. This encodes CATIRDLTSPLHF.

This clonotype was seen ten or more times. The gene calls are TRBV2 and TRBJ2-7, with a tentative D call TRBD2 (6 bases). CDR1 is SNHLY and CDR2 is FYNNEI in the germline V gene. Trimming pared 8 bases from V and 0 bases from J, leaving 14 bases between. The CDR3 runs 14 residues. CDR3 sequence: CASGGLAVSYEQYF. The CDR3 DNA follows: TGTGCCAGCGGGGGGTTAGCCGTCTCCTACGAGCAGTACTTC. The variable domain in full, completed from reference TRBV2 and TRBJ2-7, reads EPEVTQTPSHQVTQMGQEVILRCVPISNHLYFYWYRQILGQKVEFLVSFYNNEISEKSEIFDDQFSVERPDGSNFTLKIRSTKLEDSAMYFCASGGLAVSYEQYFGPGTRLTVT.

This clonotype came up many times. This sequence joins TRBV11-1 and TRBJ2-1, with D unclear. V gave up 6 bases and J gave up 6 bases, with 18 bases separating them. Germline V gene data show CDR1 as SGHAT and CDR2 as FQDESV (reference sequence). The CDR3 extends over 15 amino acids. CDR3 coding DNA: TGTGCCAGCAGGGCTGAACGGCCGGGCGCCAATGAGCAGTTCTTC. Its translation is CASRAERPGANEQFF.

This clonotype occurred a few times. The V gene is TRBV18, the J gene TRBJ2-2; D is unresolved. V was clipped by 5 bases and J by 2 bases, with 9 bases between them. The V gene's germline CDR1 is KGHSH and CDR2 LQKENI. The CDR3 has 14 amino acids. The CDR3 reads CASSSSSNTGELFF. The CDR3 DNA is TGTGCCAGCTCATCCTCTTCTAACACCGGGGAGCTGTTTTTT.

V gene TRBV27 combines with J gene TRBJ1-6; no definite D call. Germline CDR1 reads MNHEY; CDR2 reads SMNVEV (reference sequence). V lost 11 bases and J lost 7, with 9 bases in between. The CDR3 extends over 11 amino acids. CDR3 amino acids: CAAGGNSPLHF. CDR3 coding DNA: TGTGCCGCGGGTGGGAATTCACCCCTCCACTTT.

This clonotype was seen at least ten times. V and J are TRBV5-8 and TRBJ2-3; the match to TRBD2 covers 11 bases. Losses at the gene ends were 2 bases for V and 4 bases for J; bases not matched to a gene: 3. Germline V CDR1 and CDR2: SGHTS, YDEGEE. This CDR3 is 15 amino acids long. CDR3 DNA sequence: TGTGCCAGCAGCTTCGGGACTAGCGGCCCAGATACGCAGTATTTT. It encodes CASSFGTSGPDTQYF.

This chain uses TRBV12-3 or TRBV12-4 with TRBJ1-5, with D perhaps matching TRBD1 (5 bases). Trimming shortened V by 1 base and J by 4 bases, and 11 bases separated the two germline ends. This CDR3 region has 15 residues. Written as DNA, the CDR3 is TGTGCCAGCAGTTTAGGGGGCTCCATGAATCAGCCCCAGCATTTT. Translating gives CASSLGGSMNQPQHF.

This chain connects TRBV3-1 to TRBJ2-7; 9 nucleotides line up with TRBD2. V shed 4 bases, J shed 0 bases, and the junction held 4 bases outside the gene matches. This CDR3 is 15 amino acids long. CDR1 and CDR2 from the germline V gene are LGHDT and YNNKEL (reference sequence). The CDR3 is CASSPSGVSSYEQYF. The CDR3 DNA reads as TGTGCCAGCAGCCCTAGCGGGGTCAGCTCCTACGAGCAGTACTTC.